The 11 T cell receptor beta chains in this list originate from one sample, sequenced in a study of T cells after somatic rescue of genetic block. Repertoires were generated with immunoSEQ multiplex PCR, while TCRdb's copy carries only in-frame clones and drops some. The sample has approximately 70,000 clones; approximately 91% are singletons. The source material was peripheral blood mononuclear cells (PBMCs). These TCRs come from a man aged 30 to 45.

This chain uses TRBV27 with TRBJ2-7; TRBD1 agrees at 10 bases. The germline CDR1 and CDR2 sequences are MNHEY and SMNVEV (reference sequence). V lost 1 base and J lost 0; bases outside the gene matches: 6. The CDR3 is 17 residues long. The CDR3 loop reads CASSLFAGTGDSYEQYF. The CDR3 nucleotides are TGTGCCAGCAGTTTATTCGCCGGGACAGGGGACTCCTACGAGCAGTACTTC.

CDR3 bases: TGTGCCAGCAAGGATAGCGGGACGGTTGAGCAGTTCTTC. The encoded protein is CASKDSGTVEQFF. V is TRBV5-4 and J is TRBJ2-1; 8 nucleotides align to TRBD2. V was pared by 6 bases and J by 9 bases, with 8 bases of the junction left unmatched. Looked up from germline, CDR1 is SGHNT and CDR2 is YYREEE (reference sequence). This CDR3 spans 13 amino acids.

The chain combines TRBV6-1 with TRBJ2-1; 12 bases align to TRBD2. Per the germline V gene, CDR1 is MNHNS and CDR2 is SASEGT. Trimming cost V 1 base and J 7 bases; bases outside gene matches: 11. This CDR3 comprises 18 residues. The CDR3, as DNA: TGTGCCAGCAGTGAAGGGGACAGGGCTAGCGGGAGGGTAAATGAGCAGTTCTTC. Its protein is CASSEGDRASGRVNEQFF.

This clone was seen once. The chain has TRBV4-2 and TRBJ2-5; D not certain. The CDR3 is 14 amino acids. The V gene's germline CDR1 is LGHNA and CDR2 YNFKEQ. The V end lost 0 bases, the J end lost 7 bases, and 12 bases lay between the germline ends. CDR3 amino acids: CASSQDAVVGTQYF. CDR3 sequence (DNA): TGTGCCAGCAGCCAAGATGCGGTTGTTGGGACCCAGTACTTC.

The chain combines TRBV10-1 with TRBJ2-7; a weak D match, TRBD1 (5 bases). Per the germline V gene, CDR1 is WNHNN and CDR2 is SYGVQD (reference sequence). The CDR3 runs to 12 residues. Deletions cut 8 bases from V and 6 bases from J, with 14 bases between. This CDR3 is CASSRGAGEQYF. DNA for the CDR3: TGCGCCAGCTCCCGTGGGGCCGGCGAGCAGTACTTC.

In DNA form, the CDR3 reads TGCGCCAGCAGCTCCTCGGACATCACAGATACGCAGTATTTT. Amino acid sequence: CASSSSDITDTQYF. The chain carries TRBV5-1 and TRBJ2-3, with a possible D match to TRBD1 (5 bases). The CDR3 is made up of 14 amino acids. V was trimmed by 3 bases and J by 2 bases, leaving 10 bases between them. CDR1 SGHRS and CDR2 YFSETQ come from the germline V gene. The variable domain in full, completed from reference TRBV5-1 and TRBJ2-3, reads KAGVTQTPRYLIKTRGQQVTLSCSPISGHRSVSWYQQTPGQGLQFLFEYFSETQRNKGNFPGRFSGRQFSNSRSEMNVSTLELGDSALYLCASSSSDITDTQYFGPGTRLTVL.

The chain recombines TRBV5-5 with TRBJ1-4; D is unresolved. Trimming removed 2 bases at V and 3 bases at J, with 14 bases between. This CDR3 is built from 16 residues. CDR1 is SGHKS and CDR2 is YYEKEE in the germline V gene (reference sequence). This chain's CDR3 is CASSFLSSGPNEKLFF. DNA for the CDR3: TGTGCCAGCAGCTTTCTTTCTTCTGGCCCTAATGAAAAACTGTTTTTT.

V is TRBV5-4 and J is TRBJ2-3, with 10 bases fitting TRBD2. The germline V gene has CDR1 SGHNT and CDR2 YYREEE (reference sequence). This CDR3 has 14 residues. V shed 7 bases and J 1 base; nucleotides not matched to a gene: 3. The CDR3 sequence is CASRGLAGTDTQYF. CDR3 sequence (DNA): TGTGCCAGCCGAGGACTAGCGGGCACAGATACGCAGTATTTT.

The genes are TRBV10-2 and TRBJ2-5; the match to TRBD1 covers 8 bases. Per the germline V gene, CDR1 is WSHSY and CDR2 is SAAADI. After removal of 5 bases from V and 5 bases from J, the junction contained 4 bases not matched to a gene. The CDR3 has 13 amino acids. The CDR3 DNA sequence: TGCGCCAGCAGTAAGAACAGGGGGGAGACCCAGTACTTC. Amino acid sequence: CASSKNRGETQYF.

In DNA form, the CDR3 reads TGTGCCAGCAGCTCCCCGGACTACGAGCAGTACTTC. It yields the protein CASSSPDYEQYF. This chain uses TRBV7-9 with TRBJ2-7; D remains ambiguous. The V gene's germline CDR1 is SEHNR and CDR2 FQNEAQ (reference sequence). This CDR3 contains 12 residues. The V and J ends lost 4 bases and 3 bases respectively, with 7 bases between them. The full variable domain, its missing parts supplied by reference TRBV7-9 and TRBJ2-7, is DTGVSQNPRHKITKRGQNVTFRCDPISEHNRLYWYRQTLGQGPEFLTYFQNEAQLEKSRLLSDRFSAERPKGSFSTLEIQRTEQGDSAMYLCASSSPDYEQYFGPGTRLTVT.

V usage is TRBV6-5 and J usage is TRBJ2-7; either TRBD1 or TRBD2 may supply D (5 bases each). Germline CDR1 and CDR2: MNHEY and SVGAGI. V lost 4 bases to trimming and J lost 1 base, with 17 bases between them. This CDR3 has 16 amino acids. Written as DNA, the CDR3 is TGTGCCAGCAGTTCGATGGTCGGGACGGGGTCCTACGAGCAGTACTTC. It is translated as CASSSMVGTGSYEQYF.